This TCR beta chain was retrieved from a study of cytomegalovirus exposure and HLA in healthy donors. Notes on the study in general: Whilst most TCR sequences proved rare, a subset of public TCRs occurred across many donors. In a later analysis, DRB1 alleles had the most associated TCRs; HLA-C alleles the fewest.

Remarks on this clone: Its antigen is unidentified.

This PCR relied on a set of 60 Vbeta primers and 13 Jbeta primers. Here immunoSEQ multiplex PCR was the method, and the copy in TCRdb shows in-frame clones only, minus some. The sample carries over 150,000 clones, about 76% recorded once. Sequencing input: PBMCs. This clonotype was obtained from a woman in her thirties or forties in good health and CMV-seropositive.

The CDR3 sequence is CASSSGLAGVKNIQYF. In DNA, the CDR3 is TGTGCCAGCAGTTCGGGACTAGCGGGTGTGAAAAACATTCAGTACTTC. The J gene is TRBJ2-4, the V gene TRBV27, with 12 bases aligning to TRBD2. The CDR3 is made up of 16 amino acids. The V gene's germline CDR1 is MNHEY and CDR2 SMNVEV (reference sequence). V was pared by 4 bases and J by 4 bases, with 5 bases of the junction left unmatched.